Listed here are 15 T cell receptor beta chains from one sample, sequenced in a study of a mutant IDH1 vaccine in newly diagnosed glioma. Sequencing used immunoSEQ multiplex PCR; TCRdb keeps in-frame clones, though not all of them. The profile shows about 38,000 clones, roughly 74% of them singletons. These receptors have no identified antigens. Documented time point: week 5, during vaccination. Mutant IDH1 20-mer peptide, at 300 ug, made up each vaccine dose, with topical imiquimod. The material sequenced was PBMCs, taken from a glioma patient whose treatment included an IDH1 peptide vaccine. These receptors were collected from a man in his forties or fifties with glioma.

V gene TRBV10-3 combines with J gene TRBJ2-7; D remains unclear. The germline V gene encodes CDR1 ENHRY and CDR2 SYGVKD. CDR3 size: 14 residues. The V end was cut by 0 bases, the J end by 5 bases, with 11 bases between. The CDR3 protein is CAISESALFHEQYF. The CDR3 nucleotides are TGTGCCATCAGTGAGTCGGCACTCTTCCACGAGCAGTACTTC.

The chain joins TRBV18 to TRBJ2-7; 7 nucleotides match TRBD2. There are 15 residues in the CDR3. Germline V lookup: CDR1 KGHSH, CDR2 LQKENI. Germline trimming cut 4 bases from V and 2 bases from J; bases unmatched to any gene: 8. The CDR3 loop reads CASSRGASGPYEQYF. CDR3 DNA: TGTGCCAGCTCACGGGGCGCTAGCGGACCCTACGAGCAGTACTTC. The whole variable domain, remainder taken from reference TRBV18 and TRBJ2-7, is NAGVMQNPRHLVRRRGQEARLRCSPMKGHSHVYWYRQLPEEGLKFMVYLQKENIIDESGMPKERFSAEFPKEGPSILRIQQVVRGDSAAYFCASSRGASGPYEQYFGPGTRLTVT.

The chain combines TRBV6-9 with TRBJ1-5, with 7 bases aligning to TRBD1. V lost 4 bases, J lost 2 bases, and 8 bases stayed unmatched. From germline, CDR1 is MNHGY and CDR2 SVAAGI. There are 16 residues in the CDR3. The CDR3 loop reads CASSSLTGAGNQPQHF. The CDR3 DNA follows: TGTGCCAGCAGTTCCCTAACAGGGGCCGGCAATCAGCCCCAGCATTTT.

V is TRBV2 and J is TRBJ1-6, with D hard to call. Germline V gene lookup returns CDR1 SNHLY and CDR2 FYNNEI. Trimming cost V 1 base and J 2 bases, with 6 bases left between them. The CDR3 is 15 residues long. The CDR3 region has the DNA TGTGCCAGCAGTGAAGGGGCCACCTATAATTCACCCCTCCACTTT. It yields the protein CASSEGATYNSPLHF.

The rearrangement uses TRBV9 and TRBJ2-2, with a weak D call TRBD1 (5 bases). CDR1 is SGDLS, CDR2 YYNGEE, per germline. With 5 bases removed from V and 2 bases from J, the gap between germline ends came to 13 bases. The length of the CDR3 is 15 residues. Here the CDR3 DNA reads TGTGCCAGCAGTGTCAGGGCCGGTAACACCGGGGAGCTGTTTTTT. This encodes CASSVRAGNTGELFF.

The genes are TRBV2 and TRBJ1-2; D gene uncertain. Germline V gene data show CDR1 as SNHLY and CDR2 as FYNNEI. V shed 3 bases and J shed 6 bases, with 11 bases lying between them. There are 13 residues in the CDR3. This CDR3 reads CASSDYSMDGYTF. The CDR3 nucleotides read TGTGCCAGCAGTGATTATAGTATGGATGGCTACACCTTC.

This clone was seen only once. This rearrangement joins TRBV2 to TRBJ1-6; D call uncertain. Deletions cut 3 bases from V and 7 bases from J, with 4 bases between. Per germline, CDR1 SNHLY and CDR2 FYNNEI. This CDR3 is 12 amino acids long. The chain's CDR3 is CASSDTNSPLHF. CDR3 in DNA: TGTGCCAGCAGTGATACGAATTCACCCCTCCACTTT.

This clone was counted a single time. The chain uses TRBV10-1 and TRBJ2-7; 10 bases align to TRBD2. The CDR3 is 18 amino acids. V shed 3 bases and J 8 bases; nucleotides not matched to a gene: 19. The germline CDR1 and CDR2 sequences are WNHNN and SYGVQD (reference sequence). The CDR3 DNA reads TGCGCCAGCAGTGATCGACGGCTAGCGGGGGTCCCACTAAAGAAGCAGTACTTC. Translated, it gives CASSDRRLAGVPLKKQYF.

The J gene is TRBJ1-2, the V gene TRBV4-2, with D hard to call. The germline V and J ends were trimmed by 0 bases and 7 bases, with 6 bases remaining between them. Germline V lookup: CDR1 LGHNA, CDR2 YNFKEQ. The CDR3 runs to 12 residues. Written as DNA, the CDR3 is TGTGCCAGCAGCCAAGATCGGGTTGGCTACACCTTC. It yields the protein CASSQDRVGYTF.

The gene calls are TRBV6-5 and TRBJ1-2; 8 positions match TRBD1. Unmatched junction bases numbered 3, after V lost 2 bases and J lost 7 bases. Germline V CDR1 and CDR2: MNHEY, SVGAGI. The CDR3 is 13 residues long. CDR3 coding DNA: TGTGCCAGCAGTTACCAGGGGGCCGGTGGCTACACCTTC. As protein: CASSYQGAGGYTF.

The CDR3 coding sequence is TGTGCCAGCAGTTCCACCACCCCTCGGGACTTTCTCCAAGAGACCCAGTACTTC. Its protein product is CASSSTTPRDFLQETQYF. The chain joins TRBV7-2 to TRBJ2-5, with TRBD2 as a possible D gene (6 bases). Looked up from germline, CDR1 is SGHTA and CDR2 is FQGNSA. V dropped 6 bases and J dropped 1 base, with 24 bases sitting between them. This CDR3 has 18 amino acids.

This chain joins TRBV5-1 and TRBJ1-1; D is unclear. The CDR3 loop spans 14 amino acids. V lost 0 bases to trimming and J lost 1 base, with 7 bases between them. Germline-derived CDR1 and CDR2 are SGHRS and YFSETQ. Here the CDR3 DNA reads TGCGCCAGCAGCTTGGTAGCGGGGAACACTGAAGCTTTCTTT. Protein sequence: CASSLVAGNTEAFF.

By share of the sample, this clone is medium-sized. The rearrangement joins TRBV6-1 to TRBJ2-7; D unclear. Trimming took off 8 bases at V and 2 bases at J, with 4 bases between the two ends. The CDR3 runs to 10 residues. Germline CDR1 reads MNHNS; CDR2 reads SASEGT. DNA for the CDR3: TGTGCCAGCGGCGCCTACGAGCAGTACTTC. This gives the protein CASGAYEQYF.

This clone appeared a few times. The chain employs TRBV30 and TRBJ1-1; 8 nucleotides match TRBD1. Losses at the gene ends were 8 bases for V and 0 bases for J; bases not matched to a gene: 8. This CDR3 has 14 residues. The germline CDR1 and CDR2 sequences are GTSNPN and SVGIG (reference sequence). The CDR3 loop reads CAHSRTGLNTEAFF. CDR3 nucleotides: TGTGCCCACTCGAGGACAGGGTTGAACACTGAAGCTTTCTTT.

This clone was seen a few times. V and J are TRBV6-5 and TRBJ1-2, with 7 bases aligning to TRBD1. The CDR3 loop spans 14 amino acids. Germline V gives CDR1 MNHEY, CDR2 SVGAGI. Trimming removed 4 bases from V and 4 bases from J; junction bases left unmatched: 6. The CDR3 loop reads CASSSPGGPYGYTF. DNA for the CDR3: TGTGCCAGCAGTTCCCCAGGGGGTCCCTATGGCTACACCTTC.